The 9 T cell receptor beta chains reported below all come from one sample, sequenced in a study of monozygotic twins with inflammatory bowel disease. TCRdb reanalyzed the 5' RACE reads and collapses them to one entry per CDR3 protein, without DNA. In all, the sample yields over 120,000 distinct CDR3 sequences. The sample comprised blood. These receptors were collected from a human donor with ulcerative colitis or Crohn's disease, or a healthy co-twin of an affected twin (not recorded which).

The chain combines TRBV13 with TRBJ2-7. Per germline, CDR1 PRHDT and CDR2 FYEKMQ (reference sequence). The CDR3 is made up of 15 amino acids. This chain's CDR3 is CASSFWRGANYEQYF.

J is TRBJ2-1 and V is TRBV11-2; with no DNA, the TCRdb D assignment of TRBD1 cannot be verified. The CDR3 runs to 18 residues. CDR1 and CDR2 from the germline V gene are SGHAT and FQNNGV. This CDR3 reads CASSLDSGPGQAFNEQFF. Together with reference TRBV11-2 and TRBJ2-1, the CDR3 gives the full variable domain: EAGVAQSPRYKIIEKRQSVAFWCNPISGHATLYWYQQILGQGPKLLIQFQNNGVVDDSQLPKDRFSAERLKGVDSTLKIQPAKLEDSAVYLCASSLDSGPGQAFNEQFFGPGTRLTVL.

The CDR3: CASSPLAGAQNEQFF. V usage is TRBV9 and J usage is TRBJ2-1; TCRdb's D call, TRBD2, is unchecked because there is no DNA. The length of the CDR3 is 15 residues. The germline V gene has CDR1 SGDLS and CDR2 YYNGEE.

The genes are TRBV6-5 and TRBJ1-3. Germline CDR1 MNHEY, CDR2 SVGAGI. The CDR3 has 15 residues. This CDR3 is CASSYPPGLGNTIYF.

The chain links TRBV14 to TRBJ2-7; lacking DNA, the TRBD2 call made by TCRdb goes unchecked. Germline V gene lookup returns CDR1 SGHDN and CDR2 FVKESK. This CDR3 has 15 amino acids. Here the CDR3 reads CASSPPGLVSYEQYF.

V usage is TRBV5-1 and J usage is TRBJ2-6. CDR1 is SGHRS and CDR2 is YFSETQ in the germline V gene. The CDR3 is made up of 15 amino acids. The CDR3 here is CASSLVADGANVLTF. The complete variable domain, with remaining parts taken from reference TRBV5-1 and TRBJ2-6, reads KAGVTQTPRYLIKTRGQQVTLSCSPISGHRSVSWYQQTPGQGLQFLFEYFSETQRNKGNFPGRFSGRQFSNSRSEMNVSTLELGDSALYLCASSLVADGANVLTFGAGSRLTVL.

The CDR3 region is CASSSSGGRNQETQYF. The rearrangement uses TRBV7-3 and TRBJ2-5; the D call of TRBD1 rests on TCRdb alone, since no DNA is present to check it. Looked up from germline, CDR1 is SGHTA and CDR2 is FQGTGA. CDR3 length: 16 amino acids.

The rearrangement joins TRBV3-1 to TRBJ2-7; checking the TCRdb D call of TRBD1 is not possible without DNA. CDR1 LGHDT and CDR2 YNNKEL come from the germline V gene (reference sequence). There are 15 residues in the CDR3. CDR3 protein: CASSQDRGPYYEQYF.

CDR3 amino acids: CASSQVRVVYNEQFF. This chain joins TRBV3-1 and TRBJ2-1. Germline loops: CDR1 LGHDT, CDR2 YNNKEL (reference sequence). The length of the CDR3 is 15 residues.